A selection of T cell receptor beta chains follows, all from one sample in a study of shared clonotypes between healthy human individuals. The method was immunoSEQ multiplex PCR; TCRdb's version includes in-frame clones alone and lacks a portion of them. This sample has approximately 2.4 million clones, with nearly 97% found just once. Sequencing was done on a sample of naive CD4+ T cells sorted from blood. The receptors derive from a man younger than 30 in good health. CDR3s include the opening cysteine and the closing phenylalanine or tryptophan. D genes are given only for firm matches. A clone size is listed for some rows: how often the clone was seen (once, few, many), or a class if it is expanded.

CDR3nt: TGTGCCAGCAGCCCCGACTTTAGCTCCTACAATGAGCAGTTCTTC
CDR3aa: CASSPDFSSYNEQFF
j_gene: TRBJ2-1
abundance: .
d_gene: .
v_gene: TRBV7-9

CDR3nt: TGTGCCAGCAGCGTATTTGCTGGTACGGTTGAAGAGACCCAGTACTTC
CDR3aa: CASSVFAGTVEETQYF
j_gene: TRBJ2-5
abundance: .
d_gene: .
v_gene: TRBV9

CDR3nt: TGCGCCAGCAGCTTGGCGCGGGATCTGAACACTGAAGCTTTCTTT
CDR3aa: CASSLARDLNTEAFF
j_gene: TRBJ1-1
abundance: .
d_gene: .
v_gene: TRBV5-1

CDR3nt: TGTGCCAGCAGAACGCATGGACAGTACGAGCAGTACTTC
CDR3aa: CASRTHGQYEQYF
j_gene: TRBJ2-7
abundance: .
d_gene: .
v_gene: TRBV13

CDR3nt: TGTGCCAGCAGGGGACAGGGTATGGCCACTGAAGCTTTCTTT
CDR3aa: CASRGQGMATEAFF
j_gene: TRBJ1-1
abundance: .
d_gene: TRBD1
v_gene: TRBV6-1

CDR3nt: TGTGCCATCAGTGAGTCCGAGGGACAGGGGGCGCGTCATGGCTACACCTTC
CDR3aa: CAISESEGQGARHGYTF
j_gene: TRBJ1-2
abundance: .
d_gene: TRBD1
v_gene: TRBV10-3

CDR3nt: TGTGCCAGCAGTGACGTAGGGGGGAACACTGAAGCTTTCTTT
CDR3aa: CASSDVGGNTEAFF
j_gene: TRBJ1-1
abundance: .
d_gene: .
v_gene: TRBV2

CDR3nt: TGTGCCAGCACCACGGGGATTTGGAATTCACCCCTCCACTTT
CDR3aa: CASTTGIWNSPLHF
j_gene: TRBJ1-6
abundance: .
d_gene: .
v_gene: TRBV9

CDR3nt: TGTGCCAGCTCACCTTTTCCGCAGCTAGCGGGCTCGGGCGAGCAGTACTTC
CDR3aa: CASSPFPQLAGSGEQYF
j_gene: TRBJ2-7
abundance: .
d_gene: TRBD2
v_gene: TRBV18

CDR3nt: TGTGCCAGCAGCTTGGCCCCGGTGAGCTCCTACGAGCAGTACTTC
CDR3aa: CASSLAPVSSYEQYF
j_gene: TRBJ2-7
abundance: .
d_gene: .
v_gene: TRBV5-4

CDR3nt: TGTGCCAGCAGCTTAGAAGCGGGAGCCTACAATGAGCAGTTCTTC
CDR3aa: CASSLEAGAYNEQFF
j_gene: TRBJ2-1
abundance: .
d_gene: TRBD2
v_gene: TRBV7-9

CDR3nt: TGTGCCAGCTCACCGACAGTCGGTGGGGCCAACGTCCTGACTTTC
CDR3aa: CASSPTVGGANVLTF
j_gene: TRBJ2-6
abundance: .
d_gene: .
v_gene: TRBV18

CDR3nt: TGCGCCAGCAGCTTGGGCGGGGCGAGCTCCTACAATGAGCAGTTCTTC
CDR3aa: CASSLGGASSYNEQFF
j_gene: TRBJ2-1
abundance: .
d_gene: .
v_gene: TRBV5-1

CDR3nt: TGTGCCAGCAGCGTCGGGACAGATAACTATGGCTACACCTTC
CDR3aa: CASSVGTDNYGYTF
j_gene: TRBJ1-2
abundance: .
d_gene: TRBD1
v_gene: TRBV7-2

CDR3nt: TGTGCCAGCAGCTTAGACAGGGAACAGCCCCAGCATTTT
CDR3aa: CASSLDREQPQHF
j_gene: TRBJ1-5
abundance: .
d_gene: TRBD1
v_gene: TRBV5-8

CDR3nt: TGTGCCAGCAGCTTAGAAGGAGGGAAACGGACTGAAGCTTTCTTT
CDR3aa: CASSLEGGKRTEAFF
j_gene: TRBJ1-1
abundance: .
d_gene: .
v_gene: TRBV7-8

CDR3nt: TGTGCCAGCAGTTTACTTTCAGTGGCAGGACAAAAGGGGGAGCTGTTTTTT
CDR3aa: CASSLLSVAGQKGELFF
j_gene: TRBJ2-2
abundance: .
d_gene: .
v_gene: TRBV28

CDR3nt: TGTGCCAGCAGTGAATACCGACTAGCGGGAGGATACGAGCAGTACTTC
CDR3aa: CASSEYRLAGGYEQYF
j_gene: TRBJ2-7
abundance: .
d_gene: TRBD2
v_gene: TRBV25-1

CDR3nt: TGCGCCAGCAGCTTGGGGCCGGAGGCCGAAGCTTTCTTT
CDR3aa: CASSLGPEAEAFF
j_gene: TRBJ1-1
abundance: .
d_gene: .
v_gene: TRBV5-1

CDR3nt: TGTGCCAGTAGTACCCAGCGGATCACCTACAATGAGCAGTTCTTC
CDR3aa: CASSTQRITYNEQFF
j_gene: TRBJ2-1
abundance: .
d_gene: .
v_gene: TRBV19

CDR3nt: TGTGCCAGCAGGGGGTCGAACACCGGGGAGCTGTTTTTT
CDR3aa: CASRGSNTGELFF
j_gene: TRBJ2-2
abundance: .
d_gene: .
v_gene: TRBV6-5

CDR3nt: TGTGCCAGCAGCCGGGGACAGGCCCCCTACGAGCAGTACTTC
CDR3aa: CASSRGQAPYEQYF
j_gene: TRBJ2-7
abundance: .
d_gene: TRBD1
v_gene: TRBV28

CDR3nt: TGTGCCAGCAGTGCGGGACAGGGAACCCAAGAGACCCAGTACTTC
CDR3aa: CASSAGQGTQETQYF
j_gene: TRBJ2-5
abundance: .
d_gene: TRBD1
v_gene: TRBV25-1

CDR3nt: TGTGCCAGCAGCTCAAATAGCGGGGGGGCCACTGAGACCCAGTACTTC
CDR3aa: CASSSNSGGATETQYF
j_gene: TRBJ2-5
abundance: .
d_gene: TRBD2
v_gene: TRBV7-6

CDR3nt: TGTGCCAGCAGGGAAAGAAGCGAGCAGTACTTC
CDR3aa: CASRERSEQYF
j_gene: TRBJ2-7
abundance: once
d_gene: .
v_gene: TRBV2

CDR3nt: TGTGCCACCAATTCTTATAGCAATCAGCCCCAGCATTTT
CDR3aa: CATNSYSNQPQHF
j_gene: TRBJ1-5
abundance: .
d_gene: .
v_gene: TRBV10-3

CDR3nt: TGTGCCAGCACCGGGACAAAGAACACTGAAGCTTTCTTT
CDR3aa: CASTGTKNTEAFF
j_gene: TRBJ1-1
abundance: .
d_gene: .
v_gene: TRBV5-6

CDR3nt: TGTGCCAGCTCACCCGACAGGGGATCGCACGAGCAGTACTTC
CDR3aa: CASSPDRGSHEQYF
j_gene: TRBJ2-7
abundance: once
d_gene: TRBD1
v_gene: TRBV18

CDR3nt: TGTGCCAGCAGCCCTTCCTCGACAGGGAACTATGGCTACACCTTC
CDR3aa: CASSPSSTGNYGYTF
j_gene: TRBJ1-2
abundance: .
d_gene: TRBD1
v_gene: TRBV9

CDR3nt: TGTGCCAGCTCACCGTCCTCGGACAGGGTCGAGCAGTACTTC
CDR3aa: CASSPSSDRVEQYF
j_gene: TRBJ2-7
abundance: once
d_gene: TRBD1
v_gene: TRBV18

CDR3nt: TGTGCCAGCACCGAACAGGGGGGGTCCGGGGAGCTGTTTTTT
CDR3aa: CASTEQGGSGELFF
j_gene: TRBJ2-2
abundance: .
d_gene: .
v_gene: TRBV11-3

CDR3nt: TGTGCCAGCAGTGGGCCCGGGACTAGCGACTACGAGCAGTACTTC
CDR3aa: CASSGPGTSDYEQYF
j_gene: TRBJ2-7
abundance: .
d_gene: TRBD2
v_gene: TRBV6-5

CDR3nt: TGTGCCAGCAGTGGGGTTACCTACAATGAGCAGTTCTTC
CDR3aa: CASSGVTYNEQFF
j_gene: TRBJ2-1
abundance: .
d_gene: .
v_gene: TRBV6-6

CDR3nt: TGTGCCAGCAGACCCACAGGGCCCGGGGAGCTGTTTTTT
CDR3aa: CASRPTGPGELFF
j_gene: TRBJ2-2
abundance: .
d_gene: .
v_gene: TRBV7-3

CDR3nt: TGCGCCAGCAGCTTGACAGGGTCGACAGATACGCAGTATTTT
CDR3aa: CASSLTGSTDTQYF
j_gene: TRBJ2-3
abundance: .
d_gene: .
v_gene: TRBV5-1

CDR3nt: TGTGCCAGCAGTTACTGGACCGGGACAGGGAACAATGAGCAGTTCTTC
CDR3aa: CASSYWTGTGNNEQFF
j_gene: TRBJ2-1
abundance: .
d_gene: TRBD1
v_gene: TRBV6-5

CDR3nt: TGTGCCAGCAGCCCCTGGACTAGCGGGAGGGCCCCCGGGGAGCTGTTTTTT
CDR3aa: CASSPWTSGRAPGELFF
j_gene: TRBJ2-2
abundance: .
d_gene: TRBD2
v_gene: TRBV7-2

CDR3nt: TGCGCCAGCACCCTTCGAGGGGGGTCCTACAATGAGCAGTTCTTC
CDR3aa: CASTLRGGSYNEQFF
j_gene: TRBJ2-1
abundance: .
d_gene: .
v_gene: TRBV5-1

CDR3nt: TGTGCCAGCAGCTTAGGGTCCGAGGGGACTGGAAACACCATATATTTT
CDR3aa: CASSLGSEGTGNTIYF
j_gene: TRBJ1-3
abundance: .
d_gene: .
v_gene: TRBV7-9

CDR3nt: TGCGCCAGCAGCTTGAGCGGACACCCAACGGATGAGCAGTTCTTC
CDR3aa: CASSLSGHPTDEQFF
j_gene: TRBJ2-1
abundance: once
d_gene: .
v_gene: TRBV5-1

CDR3nt: TGCAGCGTCTCTGGTCTTTTCGGGTACGAGCAGTACTTC
CDR3aa: CSVSGLFGYEQYF
j_gene: TRBJ2-7
abundance: .
d_gene: .
v_gene: TRBV29-1

CDR3nt: TGTGCCAGCAGCTTGGCCTGGGGTTCGGCCAGGGGGCTGGAAGGCTACACCTTC
CDR3aa: CASSLAWGSARGLEGYTF
j_gene: TRBJ1-2
abundance: .
d_gene: TRBD1
v_gene: TRBV5-4

CDR3nt: TGTGCCGGATCTAGCGGGAGGTTGGGAGATACGCAGTATTTT
CDR3aa: CAGSSGRLGDTQYF
j_gene: TRBJ2-3
abundance: .
d_gene: TRBD2
v_gene: TRBV2

CDR3nt: TGCAGCGTTGCTGAAGGACAGGGGGCGATTGGTGGCTACACCTTC
CDR3aa: CSVAEGQGAIGGYTF
j_gene: TRBJ1-2
abundance: .
d_gene: TRBD1
v_gene: TRBV29-1